What follows is one TCR beta chain and its context. Its antigen is undetermined. This sample is drawn from a study of shared clonotypes between healthy human individuals. Study as a whole: A donor's plate count was three for CD4 naive and three for CD4 memory; CD8 naive had two and CD8 memory one. Overall study results and limits: Clonotypes that were shared across a handful of donors made up around 5% of naive CD4 clonotypes. It was expected that sequencing depth would affect clonotype sharing among donors.

Data came from immunoSEQ multiplex PCR; TCRdb stores just in-frame clones and leaves some out. Here the sample spans about 700,000 clones, 92% being singletons. Naive CD8 cells lacked CD45RO and underwent positive selection for CCR7, leaving out terminally differentiated effector memory CD45RA+ cells. Germline loops: CDR1 SGHAT, CDR2 FQNNGV. This CDR3 spans 17 amino acids. V lost 5 bases and J 0 bases, leaving 18 bases between the germline ends. The TCR comes from a young man in good health. The J gene is TRBJ2-3, the V gene TRBV11-2; tentative D call: TRBD2 (6 bases). Material: naive CD8+ T cells sorted from blood. CDR3 loop: CASSPLDGGTSTDTQYF. For the CDR3, the DNA is TGTGCCAGCAGCCCACTCGACGGAGGGACTAGCACAGATACGCAGTATTTT.